This T cell receptor (beta chain) was sequenced for a study of patients and donors after allogeneic stem cell transplantation (dated by TCRdb to between 2020 and 2021). This clonotype was observed many times. What antigen it recognizes has not been identified. At one end, the junction sequence differs from germline, possibly due to a read error. The library was obtained by RT-PCR. Instrument on record: NextSeq 550. TCRdb itself trimmed the public reads at Q25 with fastp, ran MiXCR and retained productive beta chains. Each entry is one CDR3 protein sequence, shown with its most common DNA and genes. Recorded for this sample are some 230,000 distinct CDR3 sequences; roughly 14% of them occurred a single time. Around 10% of the sample is in the top ten clones. The germline V gene (reference sequence) yields SSHAT for CDR1 and FNYEAQ for CDR2. From the cysteine up to the phenylalanine, the CDR3 has a length of 14 residues. The only DNA kept is the CDR3, 42 bases in frame from the first base.

The sequencing input was blood, either unsorted or a sorted T cell fraction (not recorded which). This receptor was obtained from a human donor who was either an allogeneic HSCT recipient or a stem cell or donor lymphocyte infusion donor (not recorded which). It is not recorded whose cells these are; they may come from a transplant donor. The chain joins TRBV7-7 to TRBJ2-1; the best D guess is TRBD2, with 6 bases matching. The DNA is as follows: TGTGCTAGCAGCCCGGACCTGGGGGGCAATGAGCAGTTCTTC. Translation gives CASSPDLGGNEQFF.